A single sample is the source of the 29 T cell receptor beta chains below, sequenced in a study of response to subunit inactivated influenza vaccine. TCRdb independently ran MiXCR on the RT-PCR reads; one entry per CDR3 protein. The sample shows 500,000 to 550,000 distinct CDR3 sequences, 7.6% of them seen only once. The sample in question was PBMCs from blood, obtained about 23 months after vaccination. These receptors came from a man aged 50 to 69 who received an inactivated influenza vaccine.

This clonotype has a count of ten or more. The gene calls are TRBV5-1 and TRBJ1-2, with D hard to call. The germline CDR1 and CDR2 sequences are SGHRS and YFSETQ. Trimming took off 0 bases at V and 4 bases at J, with 10 bases between the two ends. The CDR3 length is 14 residues. The CDR3 DNA reads TGCGCCAGCAGCTTGGCCGACGGGATCTATGGCTACACCTTC. This gives the protein CASSLADGIYGYTF.

This clonotype was found a few times. J is TRBJ1-2 and V is TRBV5-1; maybe TRBD1 (6 bases). V was trimmed by 0 bases and J by 6 bases, leaving 12 bases between them. The CDR3 has 14 residues. Germline V gene lookup returns CDR1 SGHRS and CDR2 YFSETQ. For the CDR3, the DNA is TGCGCCAGCAGCTTGGCCGGGGGCTTGGATGGCTACACCTTC. Translated: CASSLAGGLDGYTF.

This clonotype was detected many times. The chain's CDR3 is CASSPNGEVAFF. The CDR3 DNA reads TGTGCCAGCAGCCCCAACGGGGAAGTAGCTTTCTTT. The chain is built from TRBV7-9 and TRBJ1-1; no firm D call. This CDR3 comprises 12 residues. V was shortened by 5 bases and J by 10 bases, with 14 bases between the two germline ends. Germline V gives CDR1 SEHNR, CDR2 FQNEAQ (reference sequence).

The chain links TRBV4-3 to TRBJ2-1; D perhaps matches TRBD2 (5 bases). Deletions cut 3 bases from V and 5 bases from J, with 20 bases between. The length of the CDR3 is 17 residues. Germline V gene sequence: CDR1 LGHNA, CDR2 YSLEER. In DNA, the CDR3 is TGCGCCAGCAGCCAGGGCGCAGGACTTGGACCTAACAATGAGCAGTTCTTC. The encoded protein is CASSQGAGLGPNNEQFF.

This rearrangement joins TRBV12-3 or TRBV12-4 to TRBJ1-2; D ambiguous. Trimming pared 5 bases from V and 2 bases from J, leaving 6 bases between. The CDR3 length is 12 residues. The CDR3 nucleotides read TGTGCCAGCAGTAATATAAACTATGGCTACACCTTC. Translation: CASSNINYGYTF.

V is TRBV5-6 and J is TRBJ2-5; 9 bases line up with TRBD2. CDR3 length: 15 amino acids. Germline V gives CDR1 SGHDT, CDR2 YYEEEE. The V segment lost 0 bases and the J segment 4 bases; nucleotides outside the gene matches: 4. CDR3 sequence (DNA): TGTGCCAGCAGCTTGGAGCTAGCGGGAAGAGAGACCCAGTACTTC. Protein sequence: CASSLELAGRETQYF. Based on the CDR3 plus reference TRBV5-6 and TRBJ2-5, the full variable domain is DAGVTQSPTHLIKTRGQQVTLRCSPKSGHDTVSWYQQALGQGPQFIFQYYEEEERQRGNFPDRFSGHQFPNYSSELNVNALLLGDSALYLCASSLELAGRETQYFGPGTRLLVL.

This clonotype was counted at least ten times. For the CDR3, the DNA is TGCAGCGCTCGGACAGCTGACAGAGCTAACTATGGCTACACCTTC. It specifies CSARTADRANYGYTF. The V call is TRBV29-1, the J call TRBJ1-2; TRBD1 is a possible D gene (6 bases). With 7 bases removed from V and 0 bases from J, the gap between germline ends came to 18 bases. Germline V gene data show CDR1 as SQVTM and CDR2 as ANQGSEA. The CDR3 length is 15 residues. The whole variable domain, remainder taken from reference TRBV29-1 and TRBJ1-2, is SAVISQKPSRDICQRGTSLTIQCQVDSQVTMMFWYRQQPGQSLTLIATANQGSEATYESGFVIDKFPISRPNLTFSTLTVSNMSPEDSSIYLCSARTADRANYGYTFGSGTRLTVV.

The table lists this clonotype with many counts. The V gene is TRBV11-2, the J gene TRBJ2-3; D is ambiguous. Between the trimmed V and J ends, which lost 5 bases and 3 bases, there was a span of 24 bases. The germline V gene encodes CDR1 SGHAT and CDR2 FQNNGV. This CDR3 comprises 18 residues. The chain's CDR3 is CASSAAWRRRGVTDTQYF. CDR3 nucleotides: TGTGCCAGCAGCGCCGCATGGCGACGGAGAGGTGTAACAGATACGCAGTATTTT.

The V gene is TRBV7-9, the J gene TRBJ2-1; the D is unclear. Deletions cut 1 base from V and 9 bases from J, with 7 bases between. The CDR3 covers 12 residues. Germline-derived CDR1 and CDR2 are SEHNR and FQNEAQ (reference sequence). The CDR3 protein is CASSLGDLEQFF. In DNA form, the CDR3 reads TGTGCCAGCAGCTTAGGTGACCTTGAGCAGTTCTTC.

The chain is built from TRBV7-6 and TRBJ1-2; TRBD1 matches at 8 bases. In germline, CDR1 is SGHVS, CDR2 FNYEAQ. The CDR3 length is 16 residues. J lost 6 bases, V lost 4 bases, and 13 bases had no gene match. The CDR3 protein is CASSSNTRGRADGYTF. The CDR3 region has the DNA TGTGCCAGCAGCTCTAATACCAGGGGGCGAGCGGATGGCTACACCTTC.

The chain recombines TRBV7-9 with TRBJ2-2; 7 positions match TRBD2. From germline, CDR1 is SEHNR and CDR2 FQNEAQ (reference sequence). The V and J ends lost 5 bases and 0 bases, in that order; junction bases with no gene match: 6. The CDR3 spans 16 residues. The CDR3 here is CASSRRGEANTGELFF. CDR3 coding DNA: TGTGCCAGCAGCCGCCGGGGGGAGGCGAACACCGGGGAGCTGTTTTTT.

The chain has TRBV28 and TRBJ1-5; D remains ambiguous. CDR1 and CDR2 from the germline V gene are MDHEN and SYDVKM. The CDR3 runs to 14 residues. Trimming cost V 6 bases and J 4 bases, with 13 bases left between them. CDR3 protein: CASSERALNQPQHF. The DNA of the CDR3 is TGTGCCAGCAGCGAACGGGCCTTAAATCAGCCCCAGCATTTT.

The chain combines TRBV7-9 with TRBJ1-2, with 7 bases aligning to TRBD1. CDR1 SEHNR and CDR2 FQNEAQ come from the germline V gene (reference sequence). The CDR3 consists of 14 residues. V trimming: 5 bases; J trimming: 4 bases; junction bases outside the gene matches: 7. The CDR3 sequence: CASSHTRGGYGYTF. CDR3 nucleotides: TGTGCCAGCAGCCATACCAGGGGGGGCTATGGCTACACCTTC.

The chain couples TRBV7-9 to TRBJ2-3, with D maybe TRBD2 (5 bases). The V end lost 1 base, the J end lost 4 bases, and 15 bases lay between the germline ends. Germline V gives CDR1 SEHNR, CDR2 FQNEAQ (reference sequence). There are 16 residues in the CDR3. The CDR3 DNA reads TGTGCCAGCAGCTTAGGGGCTAGCTCCGGGGCAGATACGCAGTATTTT. It yields the protein CASSLGASSGADTQYF.

The gene calls are TRBV6-2 or TRBV6-3 and TRBJ2-1; D is unresolved. The ends were cut back, 1 base at V and 8 bases at J, with 12 bases in the middle. The germline CDR1 and CDR2 sequences are MNHEY and SVGEGT. The CDR3 sequence is 14 residues long. The CDR3 DNA reads TGTGCCAGCAGTTACTTAAGTAATAACTATGAGCAGTTCTTC. Protein sequence: CASSYLSNNYEQFF.

This clonotype has ten or more counts. The rearrangement joins TRBV5-1 to TRBJ2-1; the match to TRBD1 covers 8 bases. Per germline, CDR1 SGHRS and CDR2 YFSETQ. V trimming: 7 bases; J trimming: 5 bases; junction bases outside the gene matches: 8. CDR3 length: 14 residues. The CDR3 coding sequence is TGCGCCAGCCGGACAGGGAGTGCCAACAATGAGCAGTTCTTC. This translates into CASRTGSANNEQFF.

This clonotype was recorded a few times. The chain couples TRBV5-1 to TRBJ2-3; the D gene is possibly TRBD1 (6 bases). The CDR3 has 15 amino acids. The V and J ends lost 0 bases and 4 bases respectively, with 12 bases between them. Germline V CDR1 and CDR2: SGHRS, YFSETQ. CDR3 sequence: CASSLEGHQADTQYF. In nucleotides, the CDR3 is TGCGCCAGCAGCTTGGAGGGACATCAGGCAGATACGCAGTATTTT. Together with reference TRBV5-1 and TRBJ2-3, the CDR3 gives the full variable domain: KAGVTQTPRYLIKTRGQQVTLSCSPISGHRSVSWYQQTPGQGLQFLFEYFSETQRNKGNFPGRFSGRQFSNSRSEMNVSTLELGDSALYLCASSLEGHQADTQYFGPGTRLTVL.

This clonotype has a count of ten or more. V and J are TRBV7-2 and TRBJ1-1, with a possible D match to TRBD1 (6 bases). The germline CDR1 and CDR2 sequences are SGHTA and FQGNSA. V was trimmed by 5 bases and J by 7 bases, leaving 11 bases between them. The CDR3 has 12 amino acids. The CDR3 sequence is CASSPQGNEAFF. Written as DNA, the CDR3 is TGTGCCAGCAGCCCACAGGGAAATGAAGCTTTCTTT.

This clonotype was observed at least ten times. The chain employs TRBV24-1 and TRBJ2-1; 7 nucleotides match TRBD1. In germline, CDR1 is KGHDR, CDR2 SFDVKD. V was pared by 7 bases and J by 0 bases, with 5 bases of the junction left unmatched. This CDR3 region has 15 residues. The DNA of the CDR3 is TGTGCCACCAGCCCGACAGGGTACTCCTACAATGAGCAGTTCTTC. It translates to CATSPTGYSYNEQFF.

The chain carries TRBV28 and TRBJ2-3, with 7 bases matching TRBD1. The CDR3 has 17 residues. From germline, CDR1 is MDHEN and CDR2 SYDVKM. After removal of 6 bases from V and 0 bases from J, the junction contained 12 bases not matched to a gene. The CDR3 nucleotides read TGTGCCAGCAGCCGCCCCCTACAGGGGACGAGCACAGATACGCAGTATTTT. It encodes CASSRPLQGTSTDTQYF.

The V gene is TRBV9, the J gene TRBJ1-2; tentatively, D is TRBD1 (6 bases). CDR1 and CDR2 (germline): SGDLS, YYNGEE. CDR3 length equals 15 residues. The V end lost 5 bases, the J end lost 5 bases, and 19 bases lay between the germline ends. The CDR3 DNA reads TGTGCCAGCAGTCCGACCAGTGACAGGCGGTATGGCTACACCTTC. Translation: CASSPTSDRRYGYTF.

In this sample, this clonotype turned up a few times. The gene calls are TRBV11-2 and TRBJ2-5; TRBD2 aligns across 7 bases. There are 15 residues in the CDR3. Germline CDR1 is SGHAT and CDR2 is FQNNGV. V lost 10 bases to trimming and J lost 0 bases; unmatched junction nucleotides: 11. This CDR3 reads CAISQTRGDQETQYF. The CDR3 region has the DNA TGTGCCATCTCCCAGACCCGGGGGGACCAAGAGACCCAGTACTTC.

This clonotype was observed a few times. The V gene is TRBV5-6, the J gene TRBJ2-3; D is ambiguous. From germline, CDR1 is SGHDT and CDR2 YYEEEE. Between the trimmed V and J ends, which lost 5 bases and 2 bases, there was a span of 21 bases. The CDR3 is made up of 17 amino acids. The DNA for the CDR3 is TGTGCCAGCAGTAACGGACGCGCCGGCGTAAACACAGATACGCAGTATTTT. Protein product: CASSNGRAGVNTDTQYF.

Ten or more counts support this clonotype. This sequence joins TRBV18 and TRBJ1-2; D not resolved. In germline, CDR1 is KGHSH, CDR2 LQKENI. V was clipped by 2 bases and J by 2 bases, with 6 bases between them. The CDR3 covers 13 residues. The CDR3 nucleotides are TGTGCCAGCTCACCAAAGCCGAACTATGGCTACACCTTC. Translation gives CASSPKPNYGYTF.

The genes are TRBV28 and TRBJ2-5, with D possibly being TRBD2 (6 bases). The CDR3 consists of 14 residues. Trimming shortened V by 5 bases and J by 4 bases, and 14 bases separated the two germline ends. CDR1 is MDHEN and CDR2 is SYDVKM in the germline V gene. The CDR3 loop is CASSPRLVGETQYF. The DNA for the CDR3 is TGTGCCAGCAGTCCGAGACTAGTCGGAGAGACCCAGTACTTC.

This rearrangement joins TRBV20-1 to TRBJ2-1; possible D gene TRBD2, 5 bases. Trimming left V 6 bases short and J 9 bases short, with 12 bases between. The CDR3 spans 11 residues. Germline V gene lookup returns CDR1 DFQATT and CDR2 SNEGSKA (reference sequence). CDR3 DNA: TGCAGTGCATTTAGCGTGAGTGAGCAGTTCTTC. Translated, it gives CSAFSVSEQFF.

There are a few counts of this clonotype. The chain joins TRBV28 to TRBJ2-3; tentatively, D is TRBD1 (5 bases). This CDR3 comprises 15 residues. Germline V lookup: CDR1 MDHEN, CDR2 SYDVKM. V was trimmed by 1 base and J by 2 bases, leaving 10 bases between them. CDR3 nucleotides: TGTGCCAGCAGTTTATTGCCAGGGCCCACAGATACGCAGTATTTT. Translated: CASSLLPGPTDTQYF.

V is TRBV20-1 and J is TRBJ2-3; TRBD2 matches 12 bases. V shed 3 bases, J shed 6 bases, and the junction held 10 bases outside the gene matches. Germline V gives CDR1 DFQATT, CDR2 SNEGSKA (reference sequence). The CDR3 totals 16 residues. The DNA of the CDR3 is TGCAGTGCTAGCTTATCCTTGACTAGCGGGAGTGATACGCAGTATTTT. Translation: CSASLSLTSGSDTQYF.

This clonotype was seen only a few times. This sequence joins TRBV5-1 and TRBJ2-1, with D uncertain. Germline loops: CDR1 SGHRS, CDR2 YFSETQ. The CDR3 spans 15 residues. Trimming left V 0 bases short and J 4 bases short, with 11 bases between. The DNA of the CDR3 is TGCGCCAGCAGCTTGGCCCAGGAACCGTACAATGAGCAGTTCTTC. It codes for CASSLAQEPYNEQFF.